This record concerns one TCR beta chain sequence. This clonotype was recorded a few times. The antigen it binds to is not known. Within one base of it there is no much larger clone, and no base qualities were kept. V lost 8 bases and J lost 5 bases; the stretch between them is 16 bases long. From the cysteine up to the phenylalanine, the CDR3 has a length of 14 residues. Only the CDR3 portion is preserved as DNA: 42 bases, with reading frame beginning at the first base. The sample originates from a study of response to subunit inactivated influenza vaccine (dated by TCRdb to the late 2010s). Background on the whole study: To follow how T cells responded to a trivalent subunit inactivated influenza vaccine, the researchers relied on deep quantitative profiling of the T cell receptor repertoire. What the research found in general, with its limitations: The authors suggested that each seasonal influenza vaccination may recruit only a limited number of new T cells.

To prepare the library, RT-PCR was applied. TCRdb names Illumina HiSeq 2500 as the instrument used. Through fastp at Q25 and MiXCR, TCRdb rebuilt clones from the public reads, retaining in-frame beta chains. Records with the same CDR3 protein are collapsed into one entry carrying the most frequent genes and DNA. In this sample the table shows 650,000 or so distinct CDR3 sequences, 12% to 15% of which occur a single time. The ten largest clones take up 7.5% to 9% of the sample. The source of this sequence is a man aged 45-65 years who received an inactivated influenza vaccine. Donor details come from another sample of the same person, matched by shared clones. The rearranged segments are TRBV12-3 or TRBV12-4 and TRBJ1-5, and TRBD1 may be the D gene, going by 6 matching bases. Here the sequenced sample was PBMCs from blood, taken 14 to 15 days before vaccination. The DNA reads TGTGCCAGCGGCAAAACAGGGAGAGATCAGCCCCAGCATTTT. Its protein product is CASGKTGRDQPQHF.